Listed below are T cell receptor beta chains from one sample, sequenced in a study of blood T cell repertoires in COVID-19. Sequenced by immunoSEQ multiplex PCR; TCRdb stores in-frame clones only, minus some. This sample carries some 430,000 clones, less than 95% of them seen once, and the ten largest clones take about 0.57%. Sequencing was performed on PBMCs or T cells enriched from blood (not recorded which). These receptors all come from a man between 18 and 29 years old who had recovered from COVID-19. Each CDR3 is given with its conserved first and last residue. D genes are given only for firm matches. Where a row states a size, it is once, few, many or the class of an expanded clone; other rows omit it.

j_call v_call clone_size d_call cdr3_aa cdr3_nt
TRBJ1-2 TRBV29-1 - TRBD1 CSVATGGAYGYTF TGCAGCGTTGCCACAGGGGGCGCCTATGGCTACACCTTC
TRBJ1-3 TRBV5-5 - - CASSLDALSGNTIYF TGTGCCAGCAGCTTGGACGCACTCTCTGGAAACACCATATATTTT
TRBJ1-2 TRBV19 - - CASSEDGYTF TGTGCCAGTAGTGAGGATGGCTACACCTTC
TRBJ1-3 TRBV29-1 - - CSVEGSSGNTIYF TGCAGCGTTGAGGGGAGCTCTGGAAACACCATATATTTT
TRBJ1-5 TRBV19 once TRBD1 CASSPGTGGTQPQHF TGTGCCAGTAGCCCCGGGACAGGGGGCACTCAGCCCCAGCATTTT
TRBJ2-1 TRBV24-1 - TRBD1 CATSEPIGDRANNEQFF TGTGCCACCAGTGAACCAATAGGGGACAGGGCCAACAATGAGCAGTTCTTC
TRBJ1-2 TRBV28 - - CASTERGGYTF TGTGCCAGCACCGAAAGGGGTGGCTACACCTTC
TRBJ1-4 TRBV7-9 few TRBD1 CASSLGQGYEEKLFF TGTGCCAGCAGCCTCGGACAGGGTTATGAGGAAAAACTGTTTTTT
TRBJ1-4 TRBV27 - - CASSLAQSTNEKLFF TGTGCCAGCAGTTTAGCACAGTCAACTAATGAAAAACTGTTTTTT
TRBJ1-6 TRBV15 once - CATSRGGRSYNSPLHF TGTGCCACCAGCAGAGGAGGGCGCTCCTATAATTCACCCCTCCACTTT
TRBJ1-2 TRBV4-1 - - CASSHKGAWAHGYTF TGCGCCAGCAGCCACAAAGGGGCCTGGGCCCATGGCTACACCTTC
TRBJ2-1 TRBV14 once - CASTQGVGEQFF TGTGCCAGCACCCAGGGCGTCGGTGAGCAGTTCTTC
TRBJ2-5 TRBV5-6 - - CASSALTPGRETQYF TGTGCCAGCAGCGCCTTAACGCCTGGGCGAGAGACCCAGTACTTC
TRBJ1-6 TRBV19 - - CASSMVQTYNSPLHF TGCGCCAGTAGTATGGTACAGACCTATAATTCACCCCTCCACTTT
TRBJ2-7 TRBV7-2 - - CASSLSQGSYEQYF TGTGCCAGCAGCTTATCCCAGGGGTCCTACGAGCAGTACTTC
TRBJ1-1 TRBV9 - - CASSAGRAGRGAFF TGTGCCAGCAGCGCCGGCCGCGCCGGCAGGGGAGCTTTCTTT
TRBJ2-6 TRBV11-2 - - CASSLGHSNVLTF TGTGCCAGCAGCTTGGGACATTCTAACGTCCTGACTTTC
TRBJ2-2 TRBV2 few TRBD2 CASSELAGSTGELFF TGTGCCAGCAGTGAACTAGCGGGCAGCACCGGGGAGCTGTTTTTT
TRBJ1-6 TRBV4-1 - - CASSPSRDNWFSSYNSPLHF TGCGCCAGCAGCCCGAGCCGGGACAACTGGTTCTCGTCCTATAATTCACCCCTCCACTTT
TRBJ1-1 TRBV3-1/TRBV3-2 - - CASSRLGTRGTNTEAFF TGTGCCAGCAGCCGCTTGGGGACTCGGGGCACGAACACTGAAGCTTTCTTT
TRBJ1-1 TRBV2 once - CASEKQGMNTEAFF TGTGCCAGCGAGAAACAGGGAATGAACACTGAAGCTTTCTTT
TRBJ2-1 TRBV29-1 - TRBD2 CVIGGSVDEQFF TGCGTGATTGGCGGGAGTGTCGATGAGCAGTTCTTC
TRBJ1-5 TRBV5-6 - - CASSSRVSNQPQHF TGTGCCAGCAGCTCCCGGGTAAGCAATCAGCCCCAGCATTTT
TRBJ1-6 TRBV4-1 - - CASSQTGGSPLHF TGCGCCAGCAGCCAAACGGGGGGCTCACCCCTCCACTTT
TRBJ1-6 TRBV5-5 - - CASSWRVSPLHF TGTGCCAGCAGCTGGAGGGTGTCACCCCTCCACTTT
TRBJ1-1 TRBV29-1 - TRBD1 CSGAARGLTEAFF TGCAGCGGGGCCGCCAGGGGGCTCACTGAAGCTTTCTTT
TRBJ1-4 TRBV7-9 - TRBD1 CASSFTLDRGRWEKLFF TGTGCCAGCAGCTTCACTCTGGACAGGGGGAGATGGGAAAAACTGTTTTTT
TRBJ2-1 TRBV10-3 once TRBD2 CAITPTSGRINEQFF TGTGCCATCACCCCTACTAGCGGGAGGATCAATGAGCAGTTCTTC
TRBJ1-1 TRBV29-1 - - CSVPSLNTEAFF TGCAGCGTTCCAAGCCTGAACACTGAAGCTTTCTTT
TRBJ1-5 TRBV28 few TRBD1 CASSFSTYRGWNQPQHF TGTGCCAGCAGTTTTTCAACATACAGGGGTTGGAATCAGCCCCAGCATTTT
TRBJ1-2 TRBV28 - - CASSFLGAEGYTF TGTGCCAGCAGTTTTCTAGGGGCGGAGGGCTACACCTTC
TRBJ2-7 TRBV29-1 - - CSVEVQGYEQYF TGCAGCGTTGAAGTACAGGGCTACGAGCAGTACTTC
TRBJ1-3 TRBV12-5 once - CASGLLAVDSGNTIYF TGTGCTAGTGGTTTATTGGCCGTCGACTCTGGAAACACCATATATTTT
TRBJ1-5 TRBV5-1 once TRBD1 CASRTGVYSNQPQHF TGCGCCAGCCGGACAGGGGTCTATAGCAATCAGCCCCAGCATTTT
TRBJ2-5 TRBV12-5 - TRBD2 CASGAGTSGLETQYF TGTGCTAGTGGGGCCGGGACTAGCGGGCTTGAGACCCAGTACTTC
TRBJ1-3 TRBV5-1 - - CASSLEQSGNTIYF TGCGCCAGCAGCTTGGAACAAAGTGGAAACACCATATATTTT
TRBJ2-1 TRBV5-1 - TRBD2 CASSSLGLAVVSSYNEQFF TGCGCCAGCAGCTCCTTGGGACTAGCGGTTGTCAGCTCCTACAATGAGCAGTTCTTC
TRBJ1-1 TRBV11-3 - - CASSLITGAFNTEAFF TGTGCCAGCAGCTTAATCACAGGCGCCTTTAACACTGAAGCTTTCTTT
TRBJ1-2 TRBV11-2 - - CASSSTDLGGGYTF TGTGCCAGCAGCTCAACAGATCTGGGTGGCGGCTACACCTTC
TRBJ1-1 TRBV6-6 - - CASTRGGATEAFF TGTGCCAGCACAAGGGGGGGGGCCACTGAAGCTTTCTTT
TRBJ1-2 TRBV3-1/TRBV3-2 - - CASSPQAGKGYSLGYTF TGTGCCAGCAGCCCGCAGGCAGGGAAAGGATACTCCCTCGGCTACACCTTC
TRBJ2-2 TRBV12-3/TRBV12-4 few - CASSSGAGELFF TGTGCCAGCAGTTCGGGAGCCGGGGAGCTGTTTTTT
TRBJ1-2 TRBV27 - - CASSWKGHGEDYYGYTF TGTGCCAGCAGTTGGAAGGGGCATGGGGAAGATTACTATGGCTACACCTTC
TRBJ1-2 TRBV6-5 - TRBD1 CASNHPGQAYGYTF TGTGCCAGCAATCACCCTGGACAGGCCTATGGCTACACCTTC
TRBJ1-2 TRBV29-1 - - CSVPSREGYTF TGCAGCGTTCCCTCTCGGGAGGGCTACACCTTC
TRBJ2-7 TRBV5-6 - TRBD2 CASSPGRDYEQYF TGTGCCAGCAGCCCCGGGAGGGACTACGAGCAGTACTTC
TRBJ2-7 TRBV7-9 - TRBD1 CASSLYTGGEDSYEQYF TGTGCCAGCAGCTTATACACAGGGGGCGAGGACTCCTACGAGCAGTACTTC
TRBJ1-4 TRBV6-4 - TRBD1 CASSPGTGGTNEKLFF TGTGCCAGCAGTCCCGGGACAGGGGGAACTAATGAAAAACTGTTTTTT